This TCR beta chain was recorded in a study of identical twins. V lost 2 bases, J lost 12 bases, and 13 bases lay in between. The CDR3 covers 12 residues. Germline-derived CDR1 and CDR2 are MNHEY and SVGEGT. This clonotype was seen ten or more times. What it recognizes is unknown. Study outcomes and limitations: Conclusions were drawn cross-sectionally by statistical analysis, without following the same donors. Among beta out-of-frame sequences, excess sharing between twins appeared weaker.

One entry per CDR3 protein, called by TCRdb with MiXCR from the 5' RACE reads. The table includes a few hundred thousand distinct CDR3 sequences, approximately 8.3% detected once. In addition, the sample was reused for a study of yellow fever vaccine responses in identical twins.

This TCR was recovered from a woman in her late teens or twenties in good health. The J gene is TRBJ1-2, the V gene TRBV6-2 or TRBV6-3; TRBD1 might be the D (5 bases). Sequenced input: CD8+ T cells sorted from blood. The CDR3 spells CASSYGSQGHTF. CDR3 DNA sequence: TGTGCCAGCAGTTACGGATCTCAGGGACACACCTTC.